This entry describes one T cell receptor beta chain. Its antigen remains unknown. These data belong to a study of shared clonotypes between healthy human individuals. Looking at the study overall: Aged 18 to 49, the donors were a couple of women and a few men.

Broader study findings: Four donors had around 5.2% of their naive CD4 clonotypes in common. Richness estimates generally favored naive over memory subsets.

Every subset's genomic DNA went evenly onto several immunoSEQ plates. Sequencing used immunoSEQ multiplex PCR; TCRdb keeps in-frame clones, though not all of them. The sample carries around 1,100,000 clones, approximately 77% recorded once. Germline V gene data show CDR1 as MNHNY and CDR2 as SVGAGI (reference sequence). Trimming removed 6 bases from V and 1 base from J, with 14 bases in between. The CDR3 length is 15 residues. The sequence was obtained from a man between 18 and 29 years old in good health. Some clones in this sample may be carry-over from other donors' samples. The material sequenced was memory CD4+ T cells from PBMCs. The subset here: CD45RA-negative fraction. The rearrangement links TRBV6-6 to TRBJ2-3; perhaps TRBD1 as D (5 bases). The CDR3 protein is CASSHQGMGTDTQYF. CDR3 sequence (DNA): TGTGCCAGCAGCCACCAGGGCATGGGCACAGATACGCAGTATTTT.